This T cell receptor beta chain was retrieved from a study of blood T cell repertoires in COVID-19. Looking at the study overall: Samples taken during acute and convalescent COVID-19 were collected in the United States, Italy and Spain. PBMCs, B-cell-depleted T cells, or T cells provided the cDNA or gDNA that made up the material.

Per the study methods: How many nucleated cells were present was estimated from reference gene primer amplification. Assay used: immunoSEQ multiplex PCR; TCRdb lists only in-frame clones, some missing. D and trimming come from the DNA, and the V and J calls and clone size come from that table. The data show about 130,000 clones, over 85% seen once. Germline V gene data show CDR1 as LNHDA and CDR2 as SQIVND (reference sequence). J gave up 5 bases and V 5 bases, and 5 bases lay outside the gene matches. This CDR3 region has 15 residues. The receptor was derived from a man in his fifties with active COVID-19. The specimen was peripheral blood. The V gene is TRBV19, the J gene TRBJ2-5; 13 bases fit TRBD2. CDR3 amino acids: CASSSTSGGAETQYF. DNA of the CDR3: TGTGCCAGTAGTTCCACTAGCGGGGGGGCGGAGACCCAGTACTTC.